The next 4 T cell receptor beta chains were all read from a single sample in a study of cytomegalovirus exposure and HLA in healthy donors. Using immunoSEQ multiplex PCR, the repertoire was profiled, and TCRdb retains in-frame clones only, with some absent. The table has hundreds of thousands of clones, around 87% seen once. The sequenced material came from PBMCs. The source is a woman aged 18-35 years in good health and CMV-seropositive.

The rearrangement joins TRBV5-6 to TRBJ2-3, with D possibly being TRBD1 (5 bases). Per germline, CDR1 SGHDT and CDR2 YYEEEE. Trimming shortened V by 4 bases and J by 0 bases, and 18 bases separated the two germline ends. The CDR3 extends over 17 amino acids. The CDR3 nucleotides read TGTGCCAGCAGCCCTTGGACACATTTTACTAGCACAGATACGCAGTATTTT. This encodes CASSPWTHFTSTDTQYF.

V and J are TRBV9 and TRBJ1-2, with TRBD1 matching 8 bases. Germline V gene data show CDR1 as SGDLS and CDR2 as YYNGEE. Germline trimming cut 1 base from V and 0 bases from J; bases unmatched to any gene: 2. The CDR3 extends over 15 amino acids. CDR3: CASSVTGGTNYGYTF. The CDR3 DNA sequence: TGTGCCAGCAGCGTAACAGGGGGTACTAACTATGGCTACACCTTC. Variable domain in full (rest from reference TRBV9 and TRBJ1-2): DSGVTQTPKHLITATGQRVTLRCSPRSGDLSVYWYQQSLDQGLQFLIQYYNGEERAKGNILERFSAQQFPDLHSELNLSSLELGDSALYFCASSVTGGTNYGYTFGSGTRLTVV.

The chain is built from TRBV18 and TRBJ2-1; TRBD1 agrees at 9 bases. The junction had 5 bases not matched to a gene; V was cut back by 1 base and J by 7 bases. The V gene's germline CDR1 is KGHSH and CDR2 LQKENI. This CDR3 region has 15 residues. Here the CDR3 DNA reads TGTGCCAGCTCACCACTGGCCGGGACAGGGAATGAGCAGTTCTTC. Amino acids: CASSPLAGTGNEQFF.

The chain links TRBV28 to TRBJ1-1, with 7 bases identical to TRBD1. Germline trimming cut 8 bases from V and 5 bases from J; bases unmatched to any gene: 14. The CDR3 has 15 residues. Germline CDR1 and CDR2: MDHEN and SYDVKM. The CDR3 loop is CASPTRQGDWTEAFF. As DNA, the CDR3 is TGTGCCAGCCCGACTCGACAGGGAGATTGGACTGAAGCTTTCTTT.